One sample yielded the 27 T cell receptor beta chains listed below, sequenced in a study of glioma-infiltrating T cells after dendritic cell vaccination. This table comes from immunoSEQ multiplex PCR, and its TCRdb copy is limited to in-frame clones, with some not included. The repertoire includes fewer than 60,000 clones, about 89% of them detected once, and 5% to 6.5% sits in the top ten. Regarding time point: after dendritic cell vaccination, including at tumor progression/relapse. Source: blood, taken after dendritic cell vaccination. Every receptor here comes from a human donor with glioblastoma.

This chain links TRBV7-2 with TRBJ2-4; the D is unclear. The length of the CDR3 is 13 residues. Trimming removed 2 bases at V and 8 bases at J, with 10 bases between. The V gene's germline CDR1 is SGHTA and CDR2 FQGNSA. CDR3 amino acids: CASSLFHEDIQYF. The CDR3 nucleotides are TGTGCCAGCAGCTTATTCCATGAGGACATTCAGTACTTC.

V and J are TRBV19 and TRBJ2-3, with 8 positions matching TRBD2. Per the germline V gene, CDR1 is LNHDA and CDR2 is SQIVND (reference sequence). The length of the CDR3 is 16 residues. With V trimmed by 5 bases and J by 1 base, 8 bases remained unmatched. The CDR3 DNA is TGTGCCAGTAGTGCACCAGCGGGAGTAGGCACAGATACGCAGTATTTT. This translates into CASSAPAGVGTDTQYF.

The chain links TRBV4-2 to TRBJ1-1, with a possible D match to TRBD1 (6 bases). CDR3 size: 14 residues. With 5 bases removed from V and 4 bases from J, the gap between germline ends came to 14 bases. Germline V CDR1 and CDR2: LGHNA, YNFKEQ. CDR3: CASSVGRGATEAFF. The DNA for the CDR3 is TGTGCCAGCAGCGTTGGGCGGGGGGCCACTGAAGCTTTCTTT.

The chain carries TRBV9 and TRBJ1-1, with D perhaps matching TRBD1 (6 bases). Germline V gene data show CDR1 as SGDLS and CDR2 as YYNGEE. The CDR3 extends over 16 amino acids. V gave up 7 bases and J gave up 0 bases, with 19 bases separating them. In DNA form, the CDR3 reads TGTGCCAGCTACCTCGGCAGGGGCCTCATGAACACTGAAGCTTTCTTT. As protein: CASYLGRGLMNTEAFF.

The chain links TRBV28 to TRBJ2-1, with 7 bases matching TRBD2. Germline V gene data show CDR1 as MDHEN and CDR2 as SYDVKM. After removal of 0 bases from V and 7 bases from J, the junction contained 6 bases not matched to a gene. The CDR3 contains 15 residues. DNA for the CDR3: TGTGCCAGCAGTTTATGGTCCGGGGGGTCGAATGAGCAGTTCTTC. It translates to CASSLWSGGSNEQFF. Using reference TRBV28 and TRBJ2-1 for the parts outside the CDR3, the full variable domain is DVKVTQSSRYLVKRTGEKVFLECVQDMDHENMFWYRQDPGLGLRLIYFSYDVKMKEKGDIPEGYSVSREKKERFSLILESASTNQTSMYLCASSLWSGGSNEQFFGPGTRLTVL.

Points on this clone: The junction departs from the called germline gene at one end, perhaps through a read error. V is TRBV4-2 and J is TRBJ2-6; weak D call: TRBD1 (7 bases). Germline V CDR1 and CDR2: LGHNA, YNFKEQ. The CDR3 is made up of 19 amino acids. The CDR3 DNA reads as TGTGCCACCAGCCAAGGCGGGGCGGCAGGGGGATATGGGGCCAACGTCCTGACTTTC. This sequence encodes CATSQGGAAGGYGANVLTF.

The V and J genes are TRBV18 and TRBJ1-2; maybe TRBD1 (6 bases). The germline gives CDR1 KGHSH, CDR2 LQKENI. This CDR3 comprises 13 residues. V lost 3 bases to trimming and J lost 8 bases, with 13 bases between them. This chain's CDR3 is CASSPSDSRGYTF. The CDR3 DNA is TGTGCCAGCTCACCTTCGGACAGTAGAGGCTACACCTTC.

The V call is TRBV5-8, the J call TRBJ2-7; 8 bases align to TRBD1. Germline loops: CDR1 SGHTS, CDR2 YDEGEE. With 2 bases clipped from V and 4 bases from J, the junction kept 8 bases outside the gene matches. The CDR3 extends over 15 amino acids. As DNA, the CDR3 is TGTGCCAGCAGCTTTCATTTCAGGGGGCGATACGAGCAGTACTTC. It yields the protein CASSFHFRGRYEQYF.

This clone appeared once. The chain carries TRBV18 and TRBJ2-3, with D unclear. Germline V gene lookup returns CDR1 KGHSH and CDR2 LQKENI. Trimming cost V 3 bases and J 2 bases, with 12 bases left between them. The CDR3 is 15 residues long. DNA for the CDR3: TGTGCCAGCTCACCTTACGAACTCCCCACAGATACGCAGTATTTT. Protein sequence: CASSPYELPTDTQYF.

The V gene is TRBV9, the J gene TRBJ2-5, with a weak D call TRBD2 (6 bases). CDR3 length: 15 residues. Trimming left V 6 bases short and J 0 bases short, with 15 bases between. Germline V gene lookup returns CDR1 SGDLS and CDR2 YYNGEE. The CDR3 nucleotides read TGTGCCAGCACCTTGGGGGGATGGTACCAAGAGACCCAGTACTTC. It translates to CASTLGGWYQETQYF.

The chain has TRBV5-6 and TRBJ2-7; no clear D. This CDR3 spans 14 amino acids. CDR1 is SGHDT, CDR2 YYEEEE, per germline. Between the trimmed V and J ends, which lost 0 bases and 1 base, there was a span of 8 bases. The CDR3 DNA sequence: TGTGCCAGCAGCTTGGGGCTAGTGTCCTACGAGCAGTACTTC. Its protein product is CASSLGLVSYEQYF.

J is TRBJ2-3 and V is TRBV11-3; tentative D call: TRBD2 (5 bases). Germline loops: CDR1 SGHNT, CDR2 YENEEA. V lost 2 bases and J 0 bases, leaving 12 bases between the germline ends. The CDR3 extends over 16 amino acids. Here the CDR3 DNA reads TGTGCCAGCAGCTTAACTGGGAGAACTAGCACAGATACGCAGTATTTT. Translated: CASSLTGRTSTDTQYF.

This chain links TRBV19 with TRBJ2-5; 10 bases match TRBD1. The end of the DNA fits TRBJ2-7 better, so the J call may be wrong. This CDR3 is built from 14 residues. Germline lookup yields CDR1 LNHDA and CDR2 SQIVND (reference sequence). CDR3 sequence reads: CASSRTGGSYEQYF. CDR3 DNA: TGTGCCAGTAGTAGGACAGGGGGTTCCTACGAGCAGTACTTC.

V gene TRBV7-2 combines with J gene TRBJ1-1; the match to TRBD1 covers 9 bases. V was clipped by 4 bases and J by 8 bases; unmatched bases: 11. The CDR3 has 15 residues. Germline values: CDR1 SGHTA, CDR2 FQGNSA. DNA of the CDR3: TGTGCCAGCAGCTCAGTCCCGGGACAGGGAATCGAAGCTTTCTTT. Protein product: CASSSVPGQGIEAFF.

The V and J genes are TRBV10-3 and TRBJ2-3; possible D gene TRBD2, 5 bases. Trimming shortened V by 6 bases and J by 4 bases, and 17 bases separated the two germline ends. The CDR3 loop spans 15 amino acids. Germline lookup yields CDR1 ENHRY and CDR2 SYGVKD. This chain's CDR3 is CAISPSGGRADTQYF. CDR3 sequence (DNA): TGTGCCATCAGCCCATCCGGAGGTCGAGCAGATACGCAGTATTTT.

V is TRBV10-3 and J is TRBJ2-3; perhaps TRBD2 as D (5 bases). Germline values: CDR1 ENHRY, CDR2 SYGVKD. The germline V and J ends were trimmed by 11 bases and 1 base, with 16 bases remaining between them. The CDR3 length is 14 residues. CDR3 coding DNA: TGTGCCGATAGCGCCGAGGGCGGCACAGATACGCAGTATTTT. This sequence encodes CADSAEGGTDTQYF.

As DNA, the CDR3 is TGTGCCAGCAGCTTCGGGACAGGGGAAGTAAAACTGTTTTTT. The encoded protein is CASSFGTGEVKLFF. The V gene is TRBV7-8, the J gene TRBJ1-4; 10 bases align to TRBD1. CDR1 and CDR2 (germline): SGHVS, FQNEAQ. CDR3 length: 14 amino acids. V was pared by 3 bases and J by 10 bases, with 5 bases of the junction left unmatched.

V is TRBV7-2 and J is TRBJ2-3; D possibly corresponds to TRBD2 (6 bases). The V and J ends lost 5 bases and 8 bases respectively, with 17 bases between them. The CDR3 contains 14 residues. Germline loops: CDR1 SGHTA, CDR2 FQGNSA. CDR3 amino acids: CASSPRDSRGTQYF. CDR3 bases: TGTGCCAGCAGCCCCCGGGACTCCCGGGGTACGCAGTATTTT.

J is TRBJ2-7 and V is TRBV28, with D possibly TRBD1 on 7 matching bases. Germline-derived CDR1 and CDR2 are MDHEN and SYDVKM. Trimming shortened V by 3 bases and J by 3 bases, and 21 bases separated the two germline ends. There are 17 residues in the CDR3. DNA for the CDR3: TGTGCCAGCAGTTTGACGAGGGACAGACGGGGGAGCTACGAGCAGTACTTC. Translation: CASSLTRDRRGSYEQYF.

The chain has TRBV5-6 and TRBJ1-1, with D unclear. Per germline, CDR1 SGHDT and CDR2 YYEEEE. The CDR3 has 16 amino acids. Trimming removed 2 bases at V and 0 bases at J, with 14 bases between. The CDR3 nucleotides read TGTGCCAGCAGCTTACCAGGAACCGTTATGAACACTGAAGCTTTCTTT. It translates to CASSLPGTVMNTEAFF. The whole variable domain, filled in from reference TRBV5-6 and TRBJ1-1, reads DAGVTQSPTHLIKTRGQQVTLRCSPKSGHDTVSWYQQALGQGPQFIFQYYEEEERQRGNFPDRFSGHQFPNYSSELNVNALLLGDSALYLCASSLPGTVMNTEAFFGQGTRLTVV.

The rearrangement uses TRBV30 and TRBJ1-5; D gene unclear. CDR3 length: 13 residues. V was cut by 2 bases and J by 5 bases, with 10 bases left in between. Germline CDR1 reads GTSNPN; CDR2 reads SVGIG (reference sequence). This CDR3 reads CAWSLASDQPQHF. The CDR3 DNA reads TGTGCCTGGAGTCTAGCCTCCGATCAGCCCCAGCATTTT.

The chain couples TRBV7-9 to TRBJ2-7; 8 bases map to TRBD2. CDR1 and CDR2 (germline): SEHNR, FQNEAQ (reference sequence). Unmatched junction bases numbered 10, after V lost 5 bases and J lost 4 bases. The CDR3 loop spans 15 amino acids. This chain's CDR3 is CASSTSGGSSYEQYF. CDR3 sequence (DNA): TGTGCCAGCAGCACCAGCGGGGGTTCCTCATACGAGCAGTACTTC.

The chain couples TRBV6-1 to TRBJ2-1, with D perhaps TRBD2 (5 bases). V was cut by 0 bases and J by 13 bases, with 10 bases left in between. There are 12 residues in the CDR3. In germline, CDR1 is MNHNS, CDR2 SASEGT. CDR3 loop: CASSEAPGVQFF. CDR3 coding DNA: TGTGCCAGCAGTGAAGCTCCCGGGGTACAGTTCTTC.

The chain joins TRBV28 to TRBJ1-4; the D gene is possibly TRBD1 (5 bases). V lost 6 bases to trimming and J lost 7 bases, with 18 bases between them. The germline V gene encodes CDR1 MDHEN and CDR2 SYDVKM. The CDR3 contains 15 residues. The chain's CDR3 is CASSEAGPSGEKLFF. CDR3 sequence (DNA): TGTGCCAGCAGCGAAGCGGGACCATCGGGTGAAAAACTGTTTTTT.

The chain has TRBV6-1 and TRBJ2-6; D unresolved. CDR3 length: 16 amino acids. The V gene lost 0 bases and the J gene lost 0 bases, with 6 bases spanning the gap. The germline gives CDR1 MNHNS, CDR2 SASEGT. The CDR3 DNA reads as TGTGCCAGCAGTGAAGCCCCCCACTCTGGGGCCAACGTCCTGACTTTC. Its translation: CASSEAPHSGANVLTF.

The rearrangement uses TRBV11-2 and TRBJ2-1, with no clear D. This CDR3 comprises 13 residues. Germline lookup yields CDR1 SGHAT and CDR2 FQNNGV. The V end lost 5 bases, the J end lost 8 bases, and 13 bases lay between the germline ends. CDR3 loop: CASSPAGLDEQFF. CDR3 bases: TGTGCCAGCAGCCCCGCAGGCTTAGATGAGCAGTTCTTC.

V and J are TRBV4-1 and TRBJ1-4; D not resolved. Germline V lookup: CDR1 MGHRA, CDR2 YSYEKL. The length of the CDR3 is 17 residues. V dropped 2 bases and J dropped 8 bases, with 21 bases sitting between them. CDR3 nucleotides: TGCGCCAGCAGCCAACTACGGGGTCCGCCGTTAGGGGAAAAACTGTTTTTT. Translation gives CASSQLRGPPLGEKLFF.